This T cell receptor beta chain derives from a study of blood T cell repertoires in COVID-19. Study at large: COVID-19 samples collected from the United States, Italy and Spain covered acute and convalescent phases. T cells, B-cell-depleted T cells, or PBMCs provided the cDNA or gDNA that served as material.

Individuals drawn from under 30 US areas were about 18 to 100 years old. Here immunoSEQ multiplex PCR was the method, and the copy in TCRdb shows in-frame clones only, minus some. The sample holds about 140,000 clones, approximately 87% seen once. The CDR3 loop spans 16 amino acids. V lost 2 bases to trimming and J lost 4 bases; unmatched junction nucleotides: 8. CDR1 and CDR2 (germline): MNHEY, SVGEGT. Sequencing was done on a sample of PBMCs or T cells enriched from blood (not recorded which). The V call is TRBV6-2 or TRBV6-3, the J call TRBJ2-7; 10 bases map to TRBD2. The source is a man aged 45-60 years in a cohort exposed to, infected with or recovered from COVID-19 (not recorded which). CDR3: CASSYASSGSRYEQYF. The CDR3 DNA reads as TGTGCCAGCAGTTACGCCTCTAGCGGGAGTAGGTACGAGCAGTACTTC.